This T cell receptor beta chain came from a study of blood T cell repertoires in COVID-19. About the research overall: The samples span acute and convalescent COVID-19 from the United States, Italy and Spain. T cells, B-cell-depleted T cells, or PBMCs supplied cDNA or gDNA.

This clone was seen just once. As processed by the authors: Reference gene primer amplification gave estimated nucleated cell counts. The table came from immunoSEQ multiplex PCR; TCRdb's copy has only in-frame clones and leaves some out. V and J calls and clone size are those listed in that table; D and trimming were worked out from the DNA. The sample includes 400,000 to 550,000 clones, 75% to 90% of them seen just once. Sequenced sample: peripheral blood. This clonotype originated in a woman in her twenties or thirties with acute or convalescent COVID-19.

Here the CDR3 DNA reads TGTGCCAGCAGGCAAACAGGGGGCCGGGAGACCCAGTACTTC. Translation gives CASRQTGGRETQYF. The gene calls are TRBV5-4 and TRBJ2-5; 9 nucleotides match TRBD1. V dropped 5 bases and J dropped 5; count of bases not matched to a gene: 7. The length of the CDR3 is 14 residues. The V gene's germline CDR1 is SGHNT and CDR2 YYREEE (reference sequence).